What follows is one T cell receptor beta chain and its context. The data originate from a study of T cell changes during pregnancy in multiple sclerosis. Some clones are missing from TCRdb's copy, which holds only in-frame ones; the method was immunoSEQ multiplex PCR. The sample records tens of thousands of clones, 88% being singletons. This CDR3 has 14 residues. Germline CDR1 and CDR2: GTSNPN and SVGIG (reference sequence). Trimming removed 8 bases from V and 2 bases from J; junction bases left unmatched: 11. The receptor comes from a female donor in good health, enrolled as a control in a pregnancy study. The chain is built from TRBV30 and TRBJ2-7; 8 bases line up with TRBD1. The material sequenced was CD8+ T cells from peripheral blood mononuclear cells, taken after pregnancy. CDR3 sequence: CAATGAGGTYEQYF. CDR3 nucleotides: TGTGCCGCCACGGGGGCAGGGGGCACCTACGAGCAGTACTTC.